This T cell receptor beta chain was recovered during a study of PD-L1 blockade in urothelial cancer. Turning to the study itself: Treatment start was followed by blood analysis at 3 weeks (second dose) and again at 6 weeks. T cells were recovered from blood samples at a median of approximately 150,000. Points from the study as a whole: Better survival was predicted when blood TCR clonality before treatment fell below the median.

Every PCR got spiked synthetic TCR analog templates. The repertoire was sequenced with immunoSEQ multiplex PCR; TCRdb's copy has only in-frame clones and lacks some. The repertoire holds roughly 26,000 clones, with approximately 86% as singletons. Regarding this clone: The antigen is undetermined.

This clonotype was sampled from a man aged 60 to 75 with urothelial cancer. The sample in question was PBMCs, obtained around atezolizumab (anti-PD-L1) treatment.

The CDR3 nucleotides are TGCAGCGGAGGTGGCGAGACCCAGTACTTC. Amino acids: CSGGGETQYF. The gene calls are TRBV29-1 and TRBJ2-5, with unresolved D. The V end was cut by 7 bases, the J end by 5 bases, with 8 bases between. The CDR3 is 10 amino acids. CDR1 is SQVTM and CDR2 is ANQGSEA in the germline V gene.